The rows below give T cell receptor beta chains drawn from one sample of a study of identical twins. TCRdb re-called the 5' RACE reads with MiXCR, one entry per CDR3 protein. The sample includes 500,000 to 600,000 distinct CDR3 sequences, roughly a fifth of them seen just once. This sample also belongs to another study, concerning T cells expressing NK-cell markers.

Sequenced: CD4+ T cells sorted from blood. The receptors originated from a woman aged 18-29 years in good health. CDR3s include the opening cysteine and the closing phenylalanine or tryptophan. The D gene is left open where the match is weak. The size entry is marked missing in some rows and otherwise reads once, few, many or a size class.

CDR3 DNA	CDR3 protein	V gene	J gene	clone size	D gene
TGCAGTGCCGGGACCGTCAGGGACTATGGCTACACCTTC	CSAGTVRDYGYTF	TRBV20-1	TRBJ1-2	-	-
TGTGCCAGCAGCACTCCGACAGGGTACGGCTCTGGGGCCAACGTCCTGACTTTC	CASSTPTGYGSGANVLTF	TRBV11-1	TRBJ2-6	few	TRBD1
TGTGCCAGCAGCACCGACAGGTTATATCCCCAGCATTTT	CASSTDRLYPQHF	TRBV6-5	TRBJ1-5	few	-
TGTGCCAGCAGTGAACGGGGGGGCAGCACAGATACGCAGTATTTT	CASSERGGSTDTQYF	TRBV25-1	TRBJ2-3	-	TRBD2
TGTGCCAGCAGCTCACAGGGGTCCCTACCAACTGAAGCTTTCTTT	CASSSQGSLPTEAFF	TRBV7-6	TRBJ1-1	-	TRBD1
TGCAGTGCTAGCCGTCCTAGCGGGGGATCCTACAATGAGCAGTTCTTC	CSASRPSGGSYNEQFF	TRBV20-1	TRBJ2-1	-	TRBD2
TGCAGTGCTGTTGGACGTGTGAGCTCTGGGGCCAACGTCCTGACTTTC	CSAVGRVSSGANVLTF	TRBV20-1	TRBJ2-6	many	-
TGTGCCAGCAGTCTACGCCGACGACACAATGAGCAGTTCTTC	CASSLRRRHNEQFF	TRBV12-3/TRBV12-4	TRBJ2-1	many	-
TGTGCCAGCAGCGCCGGACCCACGGAGACCCAGTACTTC	CASSAGPTETQYF	TRBV7-6	TRBJ2-5	few	-
TGTGCCTGGAGCCCCCTGAGTCCGTGGTGGGGCCGGAGAACTAACTATGGCTACACCTTC	CAWSPLSPWWGRRTNYGYTF	TRBV30	TRBJ1-2	-	-